The 13 T cell receptor beta chains below all came from one sample that was sequenced in a study of blood T cell repertoires in COVID-19. Libraries were prepared by immunoSEQ multiplex PCR; TCRdb keeps only in-frame clonotypes and omits some of them. The sample records 150,000 to 200,000 clones, about 81% being singletons. The specimen was peripheral blood. The source is a human donor in a cohort sampled during active COVID-19.

V usage is TRBV7-2 and J usage is TRBJ1-3, with a possible D match to TRBD1 (6 bases). V was trimmed by 1 base and J by 8 bases, leaving 15 bases between them. Germline assignment: CDR1 SGHTA and CDR2 FQGNSA. This CDR3 comprises 15 residues. The CDR3 region has the DNA TGTGCCAGCAGCTTAGGGCAGGGGCGCTGGGACACCATATATTTT. Encoded protein: CASSLGQGRWDTIYF.

The table lists this clone with a few counts. This sequence joins TRBV7-3 and TRBJ2-5, with 8 bases matching TRBD2. V gave up 4 bases and J gave up 0 bases; unmatched junction bases: 7. CDR3 length equals 16 residues. Germline V gene data show CDR1 as SGHTA and CDR2 as FQGTGA. The CDR3 DNA follows: TGTGCCAGCAGCTCCCTGGGTAGCGGGGACCAAGAGACCCAGTACTTC. This sequence encodes CASSSLGSGDQETQYF.

This clone was recorded once. The chain recombines TRBV19 with TRBJ1-2; D not certain. With 3 bases removed from V and 1 base from J, the gap between germline ends came to 3 bases. The CDR3 totals 12 residues. Germline loops: CDR1 LNHDA, CDR2 SQIVND (reference sequence). The CDR3 DNA is TGTGCCAGTAGTATGAGTAACTATGGCTACACCTTC. This encodes CASSMSNYGYTF.

This chain joins TRBV6-2 or TRBV6-3 and TRBJ2-3; TRBD2 matches 7 bases. CDR1 and CDR2 from the germline V gene are MNHEY and SVGEGT. Trimming at V came to 5 bases and at J to 2 bases, leaving 7 bases not matched to a gene. The length of the CDR3 is 15 residues. CDR3 amino acids: CASSRGLGYTDTQYF. Written as DNA, the CDR3 is TGTGCCAGCAGTCGTGGACTAGGATACACAGATACGCAGTATTTT.

This chain links TRBV15 with TRBJ1-6, with D hard to call. Trimming removed 0 bases at V and 5 bases at J, with 8 bases between. The CDR3 is 15 amino acids. Germline CDR1 reads LNHNV; CDR2 reads YYDKDF (reference sequence). The CDR3 nucleotides read TGTGCCACCAGCAGAGATCCCTCTGATAATTCACCCCTCCACTTT. Translated: CATSRDPSDNSPLHF.

The chain uses TRBV28 and TRBJ2-7; no reliable D call. CDR3 length: 11 amino acids. The V gene lost 5 bases and the J gene lost 5 bases, with 7 bases spanning the gap. CDR1 MDHEN and CDR2 SYDVKM come from the germline V gene. The CDR3 DNA is TGTGCCAGCAGTCAACTGGACGAGCAGTACTTC. Translated, it gives CASSQLDEQYF.

The V gene is TRBV12-3 or TRBV12-4, the J gene TRBJ2-1; 7 bases match TRBD2. V lost 0 bases, J lost 10 bases, and 3 bases stayed unmatched. CDR3 length equals 13 residues. The CDR3 nucleotides read TGTGCCAGCAGTTTAGCCGACGGGGGGGAGCAGTTCTTC. Translating gives CASSLADGGEQFF.

The chain has TRBV7-2 and TRBJ1-5; the D gene is possibly TRBD1 (6 bases). V was trimmed by 4 bases and J by 5 bases, leaving 15 bases between them. Germline-derived CDR1 and CDR2 are SGHTA and FQGNSA. This CDR3 contains 15 residues. For the CDR3, the DNA is TGTGCCAGCAGCTCTCAGGGGTCGTGGGATCAGCCCCAGCATTTT. It encodes CASSSQGSWDQPQHF.

J is TRBJ2-6 and V is TRBV19, with a possible D match to TRBD1 (5 bases). The CDR3 is made up of 19 amino acids. Per the germline V gene, CDR1 is LNHDA and CDR2 is SQIVND (reference sequence). The germline V and J ends were trimmed by 1 base and 1 base, with 17 bases remaining between them. The CDR3 reads CASSIGPGLGLSGANVLTF. The CDR3 DNA is TGTGCCAGTAGTATAGGTCCAGGGCTGGGGCTATCTGGGGCCAACGTCCTGACTTTC.

The genes are TRBV5-1 and TRBJ1-4; weak D call: TRBD1 (5 bases). V was pared by 4 bases and J by 7 bases, with 14 bases between. This CDR3 contains 14 residues. CDR1 SGHRS and CDR2 YFSETQ come from the germline V gene. The CDR3 sequence is CASSPDTRGEKLFF. In nucleotides, the CDR3 is TGCGCCAGCAGCCCTGACACAAGGGGTGAAAAACTGTTTTTT. Full variable domain (rest looked up from reference TRBV5-1 and TRBJ1-4): KAGVTQTPRYLIKTRGQQVTLSCSPISGHRSVSWYQQTPGQGLQFLFEYFSETQRNKGNFPGRFSGRQFSNSRSEMNVSTLELGDSALYLCASSPDTRGEKLFFGSGTQLSVL.

This clone was observed a few times. V and J are TRBV6-2 or TRBV6-3 and TRBJ2-6; D remains unclear. CDR1 is MNHEY, CDR2 SVGEGT, per germline. The CDR3 sequence is 14 residues long. V lost 2 bases to trimming and J lost 2 bases, with 4 bases between them. DNA of the CDR3: TGTGCCAGCAGTTACGACACTGGGGCCAACGTCCTGACTTTC. This encodes CASSYDTGANVLTF.

The chain uses TRBV5-4 and TRBJ2-7, with D possibly being TRBD2 (7 bases). V was trimmed by 3 bases and J by 5 bases, leaving 12 bases between them. CDR3 length: 13 residues. The germline V gene encodes CDR1 SGHNT and CDR2 YYREEE (reference sequence). This CDR3 is CASSSSGGDEQYF. The CDR3, as DNA: TGTGCCAGCAGCTCTTCGGGGGGCGACGAGCAGTACTTC.

The V gene is TRBV3-1 (or the pseudogene TRBV3-2), the J gene TRBJ2-1; D is undetermined. The CDR3 covers 12 residues. With 2 bases removed from V and 10 bases from J, the gap between germline ends came to 9 bases. The V gene's germline CDR1 is LGHDT and CDR2 YNNKEL (reference sequence). In DNA form, the CDR3 reads TGTGCCAGCAGCCAAATAGCTCCGGAGCAGTTCTTC. This encodes CASSQIAPEQFF.